The rows below give T cell receptor beta chains drawn from one sample of a study of regulatory T cells in long-lasting Graves disease. TCRdb recomputed calls from the multiplex PCR reads with MiXCR, one row per CDR3 protein. Among roughly 320,000 distinct CDR3 sequences listed, 16% were seen once. The sample was also reused in another study, on T cells in Graves' hyperthyroidism and ophthalmopathy.

The sequences come from peripheral blood mononuclear cells (PBMCs), collected at new diagnosis, from a patient treated with antithyroid drugs. The receptors come from a man aged 35 to 55 with Graves disease. CDR3s include the opening cysteine and the closing phenylalanine or tryptophan. D genes are given only for firm matches. Not all rows give a size; the values are once, few, many and, for expanded clones, a class.

TRBJ1-5 | - | few | TRBV6-1 | CASSEGAVSNQPQHF | TGTGCCAGCAGTGAAGGGGCGGTTAGCAATCAGCCCCAGCATTTT
TRBJ2-5 | TRBD2 | many | TRBV12-3/TRBV12-4 | CASSLRGGKETQYF | TGTGCCAGCAGTTTACGGGGGGGCAAAGAGACCCAGTACTTC
TRBJ2-3 | - | many | TRBV6-4 | CASSDAFNRDSTDTQYF | TGTGCCAGCAGTGACGCGTTTAATCGGGACAGCACAGATACGCAGTATTTT
TRBJ2-2 | - | many | TRBV12-3/TRBV12-4 | CASSSTRPDTGELFF | TGTGCCAGCAGTTCCACCCGCCCGGACACCGGGGAGCTGTTTTTT
TRBJ1-4 | - | - | TRBV28 | CASSLTGARANEKLFF | TGTGCCAGCAGTTTAACAGGCGCTCGGGCTAATGAAAAACTGTTTTTT
TRBJ1-4 | - | few | TRBV5-5 | CASSRQSRQYNEKLFF | TGTGCCAGCAGCCGCCAGAGTCGACAGTATAATGAAAAACTGTTTTTT
TRBJ2-2 | - | many | TRBV18 | CASSPPPGQFHGELFF | TGTGCCAGCTCACCACCTCCGGGACAATTCCACGGGGAGCTGTTTTTT
TRBJ2-1 | TRBD1 | many | TRBV5-1 | CASSQAGTGGRQFF | TGCGCCAGCAGCCAAGCCGGGACAGGGGGTCGGCAGTTCTTC
TRBJ2-5 | - | - | TRBV6-2/TRBV6-3 | CASLRGGGQETQYF | TGTGCCAGCCTCAGGGGAGGGGGGCAAGAGACCCAGTACTTC
TRBJ1-4 | TRBD1 | few | TRBV6-1 | CAARDRNEKLFF | TGTGCCGCCCGGGACAGAAATGAAAAACTGTTTTTT
TRBJ2-3 | - | many | TRBV29-1 | CSVSSGGTDTQYF | TGCAGCGTATCTTCGGGGGGCACAGATACGCAGTATTTT
TRBJ2-1 | TRBD1 | few | TRBV11-2 | CASSRIQGNNEQFF | TGTGCCAGCAGCAGGATACAGGGGAACAATGAGCAGTTCTTC
TRBJ2-1 | TRBD2 | - | TRBV9 | CASSVVGSGGEQFF | TGTGCCAGCAGCGTAGTTGGTAGCGGGGGTGAGCAGTTCTTC
TRBJ2-1 | - | many | TRBV20-1 | CSAPLYNEQFF | TGCAGTGCTCCCCTATACAATGAGCAGTTCTTC
TRBJ2-1 | - | many | TRBV12-3/TRBV12-4 | CASSLGPRVDEQFF | TGTGCCAGCAGCTTGGGGCCCAGGGTGGATGAGCAGTTCTTC
TRBJ2-1 | TRBD1 | many | TRBV14 | CASSPFPGQGGYNEQFF | TGTGCCAGCAGCCCGTTCCCGGGACAGGGAGGTTACAATGAGCAGTTCTTC
TRBJ2-3 | - | many | TRBV14 | CASSGFNTQYF | TGTGCCAGCAGTGGGTTTAATACGCAGTATTTT
TRBJ1-5 | - | many | TRBV28 | CASSRDLNQPQHF | TGTGCCAGCAGTCGGGATTTAAATCAGCCCCAGCATTTT
TRBJ2-7 | - | many | TRBV7-2 | CASRPGGGSYEQYF | TGTGCCAGCCGACCGGGCGGCGGCTCCTACGAGCAGTACTTC
TRBJ1-6 | - | many | TRBV28 | CASSFSGTGCHF | TGTGCCAGCAGTTTCTCGGGGACGGGGTGTCACTTT
TRBJ1-2 | - | - | TRBV7-2 | CASSPGHGGYGYTF | TGTGCCAGCAGCCCCGGGCATGGGGGCTATGGCTACACCTTC
TRBJ1-4 | - | few | TRBV4-2 | CASSQDGVEGKLFF | TGTGCCAGCAGCCAAGATGGCGTGGAGGGGAAACTGTTTTTT
TRBJ2-1 | TRBD2 | many | TRBV20-1 | CSAGSGGAYNEQFF | TGCAGTGCTGGTAGCGGGGGGGCTTACAATGAGCAGTTCTTC
TRBJ1-6 | - | many | TRBV12-3/TRBV12-4 | CASSFRGNSPLHF | TGTGCCAGCAGTTTCCGGGGAAATTCACCCCTCCACTTT
TRBJ1-4 | - | many | TRBV6-1 | CASRHRDGSREKLFF | TGTGCCAGCAGGCATAGGGACGGGAGCCGGGAAAAACTGTTTTTT
TRBJ2-2 | TRBD2 | - | TRBV6-5 | CASSYREGVTGELFF | TGTGCCAGCAGTTATCGGGAGGGCGTCACCGGGGAGCTGTTTTTT
TRBJ1-1 | - | many | TRBV11-2 | CASSLEWRRAFF | TGTGCCAGCAGCTTAGAGTGGCGGAGGGCTTTCTTT
TRBJ2-5 | - | - | TRBV12-3/TRBV12-4 | CASSPSGAPQETQYF | TGTGCCAGCAGTCCCTCTGGAGCTCCCCAAGAGACCCAGTACTTC
TRBJ2-1 | TRBD2 | few | TRBV24-1 | CATSDLTSGGSYNEQFF | TGTGCCACCAGTGACCTCACTAGCGGGGGGTCCTACAATGAGCAGTTCTTC
TRBJ2-2 | TRBD1 | many | TRBV18 | CASSQKTGSAGELFF | TGTGCCAGCTCACAAAAGACAGGGAGCGCCGGGGAGCTGTTTTTT
TRBJ2-4 | - | - | TRBV3-1 | CASSQVGVKNIQYF | TGTGCCAGCAGCCAAGTCGGGGTCAAAAACATTCAGTACTTC
TRBJ2-2 | - | - | TRBV7-3 | CASSLMGGTNTGELFF | TGTGCCAGCAGCTTAATGGGCGGGACGAACACCGGGGAGCTGTTTTTT
TRBJ2-2 | TRBD2 | many | TRBV7-2 | CASSLGEGGELFF | TGTGCCAGCAGCTTAGGGGAGGGCGGGGAGCTGTTTTTT
TRBJ1-1 | - | many | TRBV9 | CASSVLDSRNTEAFF | TGTGCCAGCAGCGTACTAGACAGTCGGAACACTGAAGCTTTCTTT
TRBJ1-4 | - | few | TRBV30 | CAWSADHAGEKLFF | TGTGCCTGGAGTGCGGACCACGCGGGCGAAAAACTGTTTTTT
TRBJ2-5 | - | many | TRBV28 | CASSFTGPQETQYF | TGTGCCAGCAGTTTTACGGGTCCCCAAGAGACCCAGTACTTC
TRBJ1-1 | TRBD1 | many | TRBV9 | CASSARGRGGFDTEAFF | TGTGCCAGCAGCGCCCGGGGCAGGGGGGGGTTCGACACTGAAGCTTTCTTT
TRBJ2-7 | TRBD2 | many | TRBV6-1 | CASSTPGTSDSYEQYF | TGTGCCAGCAGTACCCCCGGGACTAGCGACTCCTACGAGCAGTACTTC
TRBJ1-1 | - | few | TRBV6-1 | CASRHVYGTEAFF | TGTGCCAGCAGACACGTTTACGGCACTGAAGCTTTCTTT
TRBJ2-1 | TRBD2 | many | TRBV28 | CASRIIAGGLEQFF | TGTGCCAGCAGGATTATAGCGGGGGGGCTTGAGCAGTTCTTC
TRBJ2-5 | - | - | TRBV7-9 | CASSISRDPQETQYF | TGTGCCAGCAGCATCTCCCGGGACCCCCAAGAGACCCAGTACTTC
TRBJ1-1 | - | many | TRBV2 | CASSILRGGTEAFF | TGTGCCAGCAGTATTCTCAGGGGTGGCACTGAAGCTTTCTTT
TRBJ2-1 | TRBD1 | few | TRBV7-7 | CASSPTGFHNEQFF | TGTGCCAGCAGCCCGACAGGGTTCCACAATGAGCAGTTCTTC
TRBJ2-7 | TRBD1 | many | TRBV5-1 | CASSLSPGQGTPYEQYF | TGCGCCAGCAGCTTGTCTCCGGGACAGGGGACACCCTACGAGCAGTACTTC
TRBJ1-6 | - | few | TRBV6-1 | CASRSTPVSYNSPLHF | TGTGCCAGCAGGTCTACCCCGGTGTCCTATAATTCACCCCTCCACTTT
TRBJ2-5 | TRBD1 | few | TRBV18 | CASSQNTGGVPETQYF | TGTGCCAGCTCTCAGAACACAGGGGGCGTCCCAGAGACCCAGTACTTC